These 15 T cell receptor beta chains were all obtained from the same sample, sequenced in a study of Ad26.COV2.S vaccination and SARS-CoV-2 variants. TCRdb's table, derived via immunoSEQ multiplex PCR, lists solely in-frame clones and lacks some. The sample gives about 470,000 clones, less than 95% of which show up once; around 4.5% is in the top ten. Documented treatment: some 20 received Ad26.COV2.S at low or high dose, single or two shots; several received placebo; per-sample allocation not given. Vaccine and placebo recipients were sampled on day 63 after the first injection. The sequences come from peripheral blood, collected in a trial of Ad26.COV2.S vaccine versus placebo. These receptors were taken from a person between 18 and 65 years old who received the Ad26.COV2.S COVID-19 vaccine or a placebo.

The chain carries TRBV19 and TRBJ1-6; 7 positions agree with TRBD1. J was trimmed by 7 bases and V by 9 bases; bases with no gene match: 6. This CDR3 region has 13 residues. Germline CDR1 is LNHDA and CDR2 is SQIVND (reference sequence). The CDR3 region has the DNA TGTGCCAGCCAGACAGGGTCCAATTCACCCCTCCACTTT. Protein sequence: CASQTGSNSPLHF.

The rearrangement joins TRBV21-1 to TRBJ2-7; the table's TRBD2 call for D was not verified on the DNA. TRBV21-1 is noted as a pseudogene. The CDR3 extends over 16 amino acids. The CDR3 coding sequence is TGTGCCAGCAGCAAAGTACAACTAGCGGGAGTATACGAGCAGTACTTC. It is translated as CASSKVQLAGVYEQYF.

The CDR3 reads CASSPEADLGNQPQHF. The CDR3 coding sequence is TGTGCCAGCTCACCAGAGGCAGACCTGGGCAATCAGCCCCAGCATTTT. V and J are TRBV18 and TRBJ1-5; D ambiguous. There are 16 residues in the CDR3. CDR1 is KGHSH and CDR2 is LQKENI in the germline V gene. V lost 2 bases, J lost 2 bases, and 13 bases lay in between.

This clone appeared once. This chain uses TRBV29-1 with TRBJ2-7; possibly TRBD1 for D (5 bases). The germline V and J ends were trimmed by 6 bases and 3 bases, with 15 bases remaining between them. CDR1 SQVTM and CDR2 ANQGSEA come from the germline V gene. This CDR3 is 13 amino acids long. The CDR3 nucleotides are TGCAGCGTCAAGATGTCGACAGACTACGAGCAGTACTTC. The encoded protein is CSVKMSTDYEQYF.

The genes are TRBV2 and TRBJ2-5, with 8 bases that match TRBD2. Germline values: CDR1 SNHLY, CDR2 FYNNEI. V lost 2 bases, J lost 5 bases, and 7 bases stayed unmatched. The CDR3 extends over 15 amino acids. CDR3 in amino acids: CASSETSGIGETQYF. DNA for the CDR3: TGTGCCAGCAGTGAAACTAGCGGAATCGGGGAGACCCAGTACTTC.

The V call is TRBV29-1, the J call TRBJ1-1; unclear D gene. Trimming took 1 base from V and 1 from J, leaving 4 bases between them. CDR3 length: 12 amino acids. CDR1 SQVTM and CDR2 ANQGSEA come from the germline V gene. DNA of the CDR3: TGCAGCGTTGAAGGGGCGAACACTGAAGCTTTCTTT. As protein: CSVEGANTEAFF.

This clone was found a few times. This rearrangement joins TRBV7-2 to TRBJ2-3; D is perhaps TRBD1 (5 bases). V lost 7 bases and J 6 bases, leaving 17 bases between the germline ends. CDR1 SGHTA and CDR2 FQGNSA come from the germline V gene. This CDR3 comprises 14 residues. The CDR3 spells CASTLGVRADTQYF. CDR3 DNA: TGTGCCAGCACCCTAGGGGTCCGGGCGGATACGCAGTATTTT.

The rearrangement uses TRBV25-1 and TRBJ2-7, with D perhaps matching TRBD1 (5 bases). Per germline, CDR1 MGHDK and CDR2 SYGVNS. V gave up 6 bases and J gave up 10 bases, with 16 bases separating them. The CDR3 extends over 12 amino acids. The CDR3 DNA reads TGTGCCAGCAGCGACAGCGTCTCGAATCAGTACTTC. It specifies CASSDSVSNQYF.

The J gene is TRBJ2-7, the V gene TRBV7-8; possibly TRBD2 for D (6 bases). Trimming removed 2 bases at V and 1 base at J, with 12 bases between. The CDR3 spans 15 residues. CDR1 is SGHVS and CDR2 is FQNEAQ in the germline V gene. The CDR3 DNA follows: TGTGCCAGCAGCTTACCAGGGACTTCTTCCTACGAGCAGTACTTC. Residues: CASSLPGTSSYEQYF.

The chain carries TRBV13 and TRBJ2-3; no clear D gene. The germline V and J ends were trimmed by 5 bases and 4 bases, with 10 bases remaining between them. The CDR3 loop spans 13 amino acids. Germline V gene lookup returns CDR1 PRHDT and CDR2 FYEKMQ (reference sequence). DNA for the CDR3: TGTGCCAGCAGCCCCTTGTCGGCAGATACGCAGTATTTT. Residues: CASSPLSADTQYF. Together with reference TRBV13 and TRBJ2-3, the CDR3 gives the full variable domain: AAGVIQSPRHLIKEKRETATLKCYPIPRHDTVYWYQQGPGQDPQFLISFYEKMQSDKGSIPDRFSAQQFSDYHSELNMSSLELGDSALYFCASSPLSADTQYFGPGTRLTVL.

This chain connects TRBV19 to TRBJ2-3, with D maybe TRBD2 (5 bases). The germline V gene has CDR1 LNHDA and CDR2 SQIVND (reference sequence). The CDR3 extends over 16 amino acids. Trimming took off 1 base at V and 1 base at J, with 12 bases between the two ends. The CDR3 loop is CASSIGERRGTDTQYF. The CDR3 nucleotides are TGTGCCAGTAGTATAGGGGAGAGGCGGGGCACAGATACGCAGTATTTT. Combining the CDR3 with reference TRBV19 and TRBJ2-3 gives the whole variable domain DGGITQSPKYLFRKEGQNVTLSCEQNLNHDAMYWYRQDPGQGLRLIYYSQIVNDFQKGDIAEGYSVSREKKESFPLTVTSAQKNPTAFYLCASSIGERRGTDTQYFGPGTRLTVL.

In this sample, this clone turned up a few times. The V call is TRBV4-3, the J call TRBJ1-1; D gene ambiguous. This CDR3 comprises 15 residues. Trimming pared 0 bases from V and 0 bases from J, leaving 8 bases between. The germline V gene has CDR1 LGHNA and CDR2 YSLEER. The CDR3: CASSQDEWMNTEAFF. DNA of the CDR3: TGCGCCAGCAGCCAAGACGAGTGGATGAACACTGAAGCTTTCTTT.

This sequence joins TRBV7-8 and TRBJ2-3; 8 bases line up with TRBD1. This CDR3 comprises 17 residues. The V segment lost 0 bases and the J segment 0 bases; nucleotides outside the gene matches: 5. Germline-derived CDR1 and CDR2 are SGHVS and FQNEAQ. CDR3 in amino acids: CASSLAGQGGSTDTQYF. The CDR3 coding sequence is TGTGCCAGCAGCTTAGCAGGACAGGGAGGCAGCACAGATACGCAGTATTTT.

The chain combines TRBV28 with TRBJ2-5; D unclear. The CDR3 extends over 14 amino acids. CDR1 and CDR2 (germline): MDHEN, SYDVKM. Trimming stripped 7 bases from V and 5 bases from J, with 17 bases between. CDR3 coding DNA: TGTGCCAGCAACACGGCCGTTCGGGCGGAGACCCAGTACTTC. Translation: CASNTAVRAETQYF.

The V gene is TRBV29-1, the J gene TRBJ2-1; D call uncertain. CDR3 size: 12 residues. Germline-derived CDR1 and CDR2 are SQVTM and ANQGSEA. V dropped 4 bases and J dropped 9 bases, with 13 bases sitting between them. The CDR3 sequence is CSVVISSGEQFF. The CDR3 nucleotides read TGCAGCGTTGTGATTTCATCGGGTGAGCAGTTCTTC.